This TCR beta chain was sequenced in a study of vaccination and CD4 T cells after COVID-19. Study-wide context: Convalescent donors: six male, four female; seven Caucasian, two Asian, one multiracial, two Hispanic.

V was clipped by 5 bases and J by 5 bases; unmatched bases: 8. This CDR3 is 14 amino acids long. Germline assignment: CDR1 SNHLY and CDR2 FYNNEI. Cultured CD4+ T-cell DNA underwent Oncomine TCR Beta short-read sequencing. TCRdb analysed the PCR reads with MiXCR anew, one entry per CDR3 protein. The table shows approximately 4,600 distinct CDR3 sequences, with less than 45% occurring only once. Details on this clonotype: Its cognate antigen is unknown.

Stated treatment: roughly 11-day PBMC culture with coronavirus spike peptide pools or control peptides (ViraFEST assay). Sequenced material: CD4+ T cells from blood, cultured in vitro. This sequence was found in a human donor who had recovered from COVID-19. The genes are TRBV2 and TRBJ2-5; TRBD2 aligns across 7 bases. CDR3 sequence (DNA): TGTGCCAGCAGTCCCGGGACTAACATGGAGACCCAGTACTTC. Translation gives CASSPGTNMETQYF.